Each of the 8 T cell receptor beta chains below was sequenced from the same sample in a study of pediatric ulcerative colitis. One to two pinch biopsies were taken from the rectum during colonoscopy. Clones were sequenced by immunoSEQ multiplex PCR, and TCRdb holds only the in-frame ones, with some missing. The sample lists tens of thousands of clones; around four fifths were seen once. Sequenced input: gut tissue. These receptors were taken from a boy between 5 and 17 years old with moderate ulcerative colitis.

CDR3 in amino acids: CASSLPGELFF. CDR3 bases: TGTGCCAGCAGCTTGCCCGGGGAGCTGTTTTTT. V is TRBV5-8 and J is TRBJ2-2; D not resolved. V lost 1 base and J 6 bases, leaving 1 base between the germline ends. CDR1 is SGHTS and CDR2 is YDEGEE in the germline V gene. The CDR3 spans 11 residues.

This clone has just a few counts. The chain couples TRBV18 to TRBJ1-5; 9 nucleotides align to TRBD1. Germline V gives CDR1 KGHSH, CDR2 LQKENI. Trimming removed 3 bases from V and 2 bases from J; junction bases left unmatched: 2. CDR3 length: 15 residues. The CDR3 reads CASSPGTGRNQPQHF. In DNA form, the CDR3 reads TGTGCCAGCTCACCGGGGACAGGGCGCAATCAGCCCCAGCATTTT.

This clone occurred once. This specimen includes other DNA sequences encoding the same CDR3. The gene calls are TRBV11-2 and TRBJ1-2; no clear D. CDR3 length: 14 residues. Germline V gives CDR1 SGHAT, CDR2 FQNNGV. Trimming took 0 bases from V and 4 from J, leaving 9 bases between them. The CDR3 loop is CASSLEGGAYGYTF. In DNA form, the CDR3 reads TGTGCCAGCAGCTTAGAAGGAGGTGCCTATGGCTACACCTTC.

The rearrangement uses TRBV11-3 and TRBJ2-1; tentative D call: TRBD2 (5 bases). Trimming shortened V by 2 bases and J by 7 bases, and 18 bases separated the two germline ends. The length of the CDR3 is 16 residues. Germline assignment: CDR1 SGHNT and CDR2 YENEEA. In DNA form, the CDR3 reads TGTGCCAGCAGCTTATTGGGGAGCCGATTTTTTAATGAGCAGTTCTTC. Its protein is CASSLLGSRFFNEQFF. Looking up the rest from reference TRBV11-3 and TRBJ2-1 gives the full variable domain: EAGVVQSPRYKIIEKKQPVAFWCNPISGHNTLYWYLQNLGQGPELLIRYENEEAVDDSQLPKDRFSAERLKGVDSTLKIQPAELGDSAVYLCASSLLGSRFFNEQFFGPGTRLTVL.

This clone was seen only a few times. V usage is TRBV6-6 and J usage is TRBJ1-4, with 7 nucleotides matching TRBD1. The CDR3 spans 13 residues. Germline loops: CDR1 MNHNY, CDR2 SVGAGI (reference sequence). J lost 7 bases, V lost 6 bases, and 5 bases had no gene match. The CDR3 DNA is TGTGCCAGCAGCCTGACAGGGAGTGAAAAACTGTTTTTT. Protein: CASSLTGSEKLFF.

This chain connects TRBV5-6 to TRBJ2-2; D is perhaps TRBD2 (6 bases). The CDR3 consists of 14 residues. Germline loops: CDR1 SGHDT, CDR2 YYEEEE. V lost 4 bases, J lost 2 bases, and 9 bases lay in between. This CDR3 is CASSRDFNTGELFF. DNA for the CDR3: TGTGCCAGCAGCAGGGACTTCAACACCGGGGAGCTGTTTTTT.

About this clone: The sample has other DNA sequences that encode this CDR3 too. The chain carries TRBV7-2 and TRBJ2-5; D remains ambiguous. The germline V gene has CDR1 SGHTA and CDR2 FQGNSA. V was clipped by 2 bases and J by 5 bases, with 6 bases between them. This CDR3 is built from 12 residues. The CDR3 nucleotides are TGTGCCAGCAGCTTATTAAGGGAGACCCAGTACTTC. Residues: CASSLLRETQYF.

A single count supports this clone. The V call is TRBV5-1, the J call TRBJ1-5; perhaps TRBD1 as D (6 bases). Per germline, CDR1 SGHRS and CDR2 YFSETQ. CDR3 length: 16 amino acids. V gave up 0 bases and J gave up 3 bases, with 13 bases separating them. The CDR3 sequence is CASSLDGRGFNQPQHF. In DNA form, the CDR3 reads TGCGCCAGCAGCTTGGATGGCAGGGGATTCAATCAGCCCCAGCATTTT.